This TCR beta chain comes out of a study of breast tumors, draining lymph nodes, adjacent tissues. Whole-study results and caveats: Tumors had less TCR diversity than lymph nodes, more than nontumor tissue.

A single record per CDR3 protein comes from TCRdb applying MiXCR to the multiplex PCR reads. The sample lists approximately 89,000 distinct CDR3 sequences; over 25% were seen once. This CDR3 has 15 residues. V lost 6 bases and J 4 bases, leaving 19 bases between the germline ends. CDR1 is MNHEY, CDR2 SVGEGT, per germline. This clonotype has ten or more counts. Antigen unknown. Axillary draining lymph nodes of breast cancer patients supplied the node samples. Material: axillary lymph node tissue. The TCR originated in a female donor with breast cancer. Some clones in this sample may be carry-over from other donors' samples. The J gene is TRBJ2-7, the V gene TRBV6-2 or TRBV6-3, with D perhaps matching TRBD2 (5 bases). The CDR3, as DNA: TGTGCCAGCAGGCCTCCAAGGACTGATTATTACGAGCAGTACTTC. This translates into CASRPPRTDYYEQYF.